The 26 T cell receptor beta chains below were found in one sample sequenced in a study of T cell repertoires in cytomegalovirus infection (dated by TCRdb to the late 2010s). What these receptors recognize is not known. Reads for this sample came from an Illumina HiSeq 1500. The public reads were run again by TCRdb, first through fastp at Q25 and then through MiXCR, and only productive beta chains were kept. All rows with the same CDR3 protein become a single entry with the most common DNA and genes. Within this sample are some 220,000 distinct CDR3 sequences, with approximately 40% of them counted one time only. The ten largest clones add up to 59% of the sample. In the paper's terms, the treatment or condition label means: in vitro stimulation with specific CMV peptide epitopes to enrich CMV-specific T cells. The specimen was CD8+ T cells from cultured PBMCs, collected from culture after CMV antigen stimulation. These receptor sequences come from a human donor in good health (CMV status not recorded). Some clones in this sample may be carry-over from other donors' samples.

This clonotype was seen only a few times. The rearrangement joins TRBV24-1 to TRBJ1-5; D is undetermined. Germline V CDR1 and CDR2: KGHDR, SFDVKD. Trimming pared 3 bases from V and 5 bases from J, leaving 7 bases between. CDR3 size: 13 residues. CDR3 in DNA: TGTGCCACCAGTGATCACAACGATCAGCCCCAGCATTTT. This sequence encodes CATSDHNDQPQHF.

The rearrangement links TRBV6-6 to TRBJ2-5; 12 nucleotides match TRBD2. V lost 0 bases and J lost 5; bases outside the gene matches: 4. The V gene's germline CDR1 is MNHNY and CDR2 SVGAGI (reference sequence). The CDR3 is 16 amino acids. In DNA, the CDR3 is TGTGCCAGCAGTTACTCCTCTAGCGGGGGGGTGGAGACCCAGTACTTC. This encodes CASSYSSSGGVETQYF.

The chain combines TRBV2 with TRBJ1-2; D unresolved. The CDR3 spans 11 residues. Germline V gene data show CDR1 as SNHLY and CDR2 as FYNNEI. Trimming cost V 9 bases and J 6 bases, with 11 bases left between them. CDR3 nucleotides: TGTGCCAGACACGAGGTCGATGGCTACACCTTC. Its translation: CARHEVDGYTF.

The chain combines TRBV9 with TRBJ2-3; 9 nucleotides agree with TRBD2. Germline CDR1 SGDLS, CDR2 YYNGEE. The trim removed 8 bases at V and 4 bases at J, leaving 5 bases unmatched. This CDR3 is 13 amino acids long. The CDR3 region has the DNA TGTGCCAGTGCTAGCGGGAAAGCAGATACGCAGTATTTT. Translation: CASASGKADTQYF.

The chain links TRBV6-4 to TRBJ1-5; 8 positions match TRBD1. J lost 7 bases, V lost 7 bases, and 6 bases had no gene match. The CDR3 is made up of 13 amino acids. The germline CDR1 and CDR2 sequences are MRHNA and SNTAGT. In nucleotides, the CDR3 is TGTGCCAGCAATACCAGGGGGCGGCAGCCCCAGCATTTT. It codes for CASNTRGRQPQHF.

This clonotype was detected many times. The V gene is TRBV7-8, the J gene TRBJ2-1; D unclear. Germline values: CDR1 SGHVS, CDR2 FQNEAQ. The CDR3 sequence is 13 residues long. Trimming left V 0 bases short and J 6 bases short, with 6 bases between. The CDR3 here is CASSLAEINEQFF. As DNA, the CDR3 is TGTGCCAGCAGCTTAGCTGAGATCAATGAGCAGTTCTTC.

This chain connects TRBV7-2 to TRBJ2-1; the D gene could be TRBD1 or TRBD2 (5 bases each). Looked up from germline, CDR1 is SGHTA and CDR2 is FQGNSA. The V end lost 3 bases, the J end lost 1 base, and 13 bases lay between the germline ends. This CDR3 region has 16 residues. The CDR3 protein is CASSFNRDPSYNEQFF. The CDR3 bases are TGTGCCAGCAGCTTTAATCGGGACCCGTCCTACAATGAGCAGTTCTTC.

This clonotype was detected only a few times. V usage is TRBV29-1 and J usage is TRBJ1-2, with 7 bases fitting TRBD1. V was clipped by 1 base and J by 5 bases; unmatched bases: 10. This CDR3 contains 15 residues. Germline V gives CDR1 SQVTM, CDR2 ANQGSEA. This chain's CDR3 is CSVEAYFGTDYGYTF. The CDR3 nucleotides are TGCAGCGTTGAAGCCTATTTCGGGACAGATTATGGCTACACCTTC.

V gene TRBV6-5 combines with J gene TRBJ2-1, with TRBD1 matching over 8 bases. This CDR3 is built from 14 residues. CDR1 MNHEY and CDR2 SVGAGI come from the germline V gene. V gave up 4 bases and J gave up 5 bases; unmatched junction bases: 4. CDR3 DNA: TGTGCCAGCAGTTCCGGGACAGGTCACAATGAGCAGTTCTTC. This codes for CASSSGTGHNEQFF.

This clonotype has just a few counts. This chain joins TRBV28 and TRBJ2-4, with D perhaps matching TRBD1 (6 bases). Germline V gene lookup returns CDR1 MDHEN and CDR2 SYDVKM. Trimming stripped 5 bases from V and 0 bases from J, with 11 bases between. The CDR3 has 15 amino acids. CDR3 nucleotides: TGTGCCAGCAGTCCAGAGGGGGTAGCCAAAAACATTCAGTACTTC. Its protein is CASSPEGVAKNIQYF.

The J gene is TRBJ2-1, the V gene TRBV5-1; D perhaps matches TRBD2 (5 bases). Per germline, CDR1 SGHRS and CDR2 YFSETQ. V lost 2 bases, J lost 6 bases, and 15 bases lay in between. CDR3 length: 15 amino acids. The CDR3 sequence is CASSFTGSRGNEQFF. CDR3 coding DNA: TGCGCCAGCAGCTTCACGGGGTCGAGAGGCAATGAGCAGTTCTTC.

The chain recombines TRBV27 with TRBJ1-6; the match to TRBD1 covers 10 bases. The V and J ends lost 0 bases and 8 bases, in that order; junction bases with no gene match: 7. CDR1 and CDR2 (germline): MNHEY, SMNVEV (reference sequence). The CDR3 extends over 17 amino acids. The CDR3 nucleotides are TGTGCCAGCAGTTTATCCATCGACAGGGGGCCTTATTCACCCCTCCACTTT. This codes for CASSLSIDRGPYSPLHF.

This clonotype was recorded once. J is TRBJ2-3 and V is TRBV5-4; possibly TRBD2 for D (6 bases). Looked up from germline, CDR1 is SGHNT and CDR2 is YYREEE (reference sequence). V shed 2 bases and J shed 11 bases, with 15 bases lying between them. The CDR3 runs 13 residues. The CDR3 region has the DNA TGTGCCAGCAGCTTTAATCCGGGGGAGAGGCAGTATTTT. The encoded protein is CASSFNPGERQYF.

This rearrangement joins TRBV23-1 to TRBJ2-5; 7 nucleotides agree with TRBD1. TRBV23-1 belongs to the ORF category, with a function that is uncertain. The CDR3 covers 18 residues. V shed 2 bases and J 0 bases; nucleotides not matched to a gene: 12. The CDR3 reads CASSQPFGQVFYQETQYF. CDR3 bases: TGCGCCAGCAGTCAACCCTTCGGACAGGTATTCTACCAAGAGACCCAGTACTTC.

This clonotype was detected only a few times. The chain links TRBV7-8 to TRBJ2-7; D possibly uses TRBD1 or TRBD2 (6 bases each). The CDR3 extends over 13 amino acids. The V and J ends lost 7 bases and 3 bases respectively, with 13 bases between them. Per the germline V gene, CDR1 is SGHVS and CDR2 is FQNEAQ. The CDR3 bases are TGTGCCAGCACCCACGGGGGCGGCTACGAGCAGTACTTC. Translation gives CASTHGGGYEQYF.

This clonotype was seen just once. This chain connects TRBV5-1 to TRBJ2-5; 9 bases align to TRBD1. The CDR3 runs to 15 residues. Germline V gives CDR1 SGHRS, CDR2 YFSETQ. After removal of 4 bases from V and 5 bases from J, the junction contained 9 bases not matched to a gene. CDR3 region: CASSPWTGEGETQYF. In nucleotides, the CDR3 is TGCGCCAGCAGCCCGTGGACAGGGGAGGGTGAGACCCAGTACTTC.

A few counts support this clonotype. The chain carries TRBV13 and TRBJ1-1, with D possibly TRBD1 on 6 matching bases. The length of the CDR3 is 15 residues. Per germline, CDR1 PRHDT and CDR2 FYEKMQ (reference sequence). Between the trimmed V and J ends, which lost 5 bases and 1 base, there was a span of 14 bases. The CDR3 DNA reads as TGTGCCAGCAGCGACGCAGGGGCGGGGAACACTGAAGCTTTCTTT. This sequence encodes CASSDAGAGNTEAFF.

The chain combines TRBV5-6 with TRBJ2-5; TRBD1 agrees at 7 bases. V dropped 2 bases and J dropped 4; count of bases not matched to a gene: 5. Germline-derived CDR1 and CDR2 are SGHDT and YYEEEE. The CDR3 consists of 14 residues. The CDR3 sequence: CASSFDRVGETQYF. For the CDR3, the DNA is TGTGCCAGCAGCTTCGACAGGGTCGGAGAGACCCAGTACTTC.

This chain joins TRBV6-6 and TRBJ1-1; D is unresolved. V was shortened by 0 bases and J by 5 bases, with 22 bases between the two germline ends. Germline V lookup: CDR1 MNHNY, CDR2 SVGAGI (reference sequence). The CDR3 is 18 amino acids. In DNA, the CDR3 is TGTGCCAGCAGTTACTCAACCAATTTAGGAAGTACATGGACTGAAGCTTTCTTT. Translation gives CASSYSTNLGSTWTEAFF.

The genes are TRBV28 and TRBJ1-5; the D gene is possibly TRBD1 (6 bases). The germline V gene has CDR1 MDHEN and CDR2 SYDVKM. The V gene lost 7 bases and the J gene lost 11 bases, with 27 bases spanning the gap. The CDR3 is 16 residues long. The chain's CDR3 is CASNREGGPPQWAQHF. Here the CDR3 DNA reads TGTGCCAGCAACCGGGAGGGGGGGCCCCCTCAATGGGCCCAGCATTTT.

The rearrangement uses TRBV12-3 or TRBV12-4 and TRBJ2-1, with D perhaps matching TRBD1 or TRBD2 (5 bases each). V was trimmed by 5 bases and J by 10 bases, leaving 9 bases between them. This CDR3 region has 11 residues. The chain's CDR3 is CASSPGTEQFF. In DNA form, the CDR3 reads TGTGCCAGCAGTCCGGGGACGGAGCAGTTCTTC.

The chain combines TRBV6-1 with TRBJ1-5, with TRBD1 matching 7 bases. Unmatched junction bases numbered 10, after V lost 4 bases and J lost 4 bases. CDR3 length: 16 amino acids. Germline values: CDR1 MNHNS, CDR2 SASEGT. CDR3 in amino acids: CASSAPGQALNQPQHF. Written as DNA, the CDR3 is TGTGCCAGCAGTGCGCCCGGACAGGCGTTGAATCAGCCCCAGCATTTT.

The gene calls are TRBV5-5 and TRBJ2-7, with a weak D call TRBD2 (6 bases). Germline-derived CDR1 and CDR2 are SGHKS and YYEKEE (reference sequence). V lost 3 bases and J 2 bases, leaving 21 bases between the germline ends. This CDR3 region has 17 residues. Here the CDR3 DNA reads TGTGCCAGCAGCTCCCAGCAGGGAGGTTTCGGGACCTACGAGCAGTACTTC. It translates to CASSSQQGGFGTYEQYF.

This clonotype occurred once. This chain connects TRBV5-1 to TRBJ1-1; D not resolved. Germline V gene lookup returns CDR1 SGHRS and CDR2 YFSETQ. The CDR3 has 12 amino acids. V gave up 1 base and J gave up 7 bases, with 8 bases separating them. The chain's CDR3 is CASSLQGDEAFF. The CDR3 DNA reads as TGCGCCAGCAGCTTGCAAGGAGATGAAGCTTTCTTT.

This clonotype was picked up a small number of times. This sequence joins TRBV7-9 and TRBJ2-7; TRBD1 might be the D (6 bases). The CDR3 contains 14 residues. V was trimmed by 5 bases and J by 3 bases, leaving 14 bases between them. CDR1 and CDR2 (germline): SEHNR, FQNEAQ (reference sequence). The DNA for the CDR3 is TGTGCCAGCAGCCCTACGGACAGAAACTACGAGCAGTACTTC. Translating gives CASSPTDRNYEQYF.

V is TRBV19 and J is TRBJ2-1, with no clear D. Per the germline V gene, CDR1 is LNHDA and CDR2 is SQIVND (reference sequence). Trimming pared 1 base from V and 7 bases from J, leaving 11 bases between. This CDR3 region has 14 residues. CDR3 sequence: CASSIGGDSNEQFF. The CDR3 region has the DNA TGTGCCAGTAGTATAGGTGGGGATTCGAATGAGCAGTTCTTC.